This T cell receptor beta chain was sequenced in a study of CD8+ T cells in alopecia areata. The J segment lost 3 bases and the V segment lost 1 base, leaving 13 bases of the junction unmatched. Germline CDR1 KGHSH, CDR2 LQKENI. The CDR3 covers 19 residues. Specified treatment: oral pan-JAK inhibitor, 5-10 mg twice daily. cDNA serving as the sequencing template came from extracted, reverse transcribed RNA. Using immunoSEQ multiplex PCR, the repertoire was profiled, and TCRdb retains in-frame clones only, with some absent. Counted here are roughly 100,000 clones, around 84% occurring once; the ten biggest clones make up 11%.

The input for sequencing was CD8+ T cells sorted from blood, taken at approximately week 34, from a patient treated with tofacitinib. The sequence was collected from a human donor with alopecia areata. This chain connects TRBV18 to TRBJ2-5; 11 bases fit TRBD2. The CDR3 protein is CASSPREIYSGRAEETQYF. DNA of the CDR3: TGTGCCAGCTCACCACGCGAAATCTATAGCGGGAGGGCCGAAGAGACCCAGTACTTC. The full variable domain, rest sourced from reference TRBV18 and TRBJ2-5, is NAGVMQNPRHLVRRRGQEARLRCSPMKGHSHVYWYRQLPEEGLKFMVYLQKENIIDESGMPKERFSAEFPKEGPSILRIQQVVRGDSAAYFCASSPREIYSGRAEETQYFGPGTRLLVL.